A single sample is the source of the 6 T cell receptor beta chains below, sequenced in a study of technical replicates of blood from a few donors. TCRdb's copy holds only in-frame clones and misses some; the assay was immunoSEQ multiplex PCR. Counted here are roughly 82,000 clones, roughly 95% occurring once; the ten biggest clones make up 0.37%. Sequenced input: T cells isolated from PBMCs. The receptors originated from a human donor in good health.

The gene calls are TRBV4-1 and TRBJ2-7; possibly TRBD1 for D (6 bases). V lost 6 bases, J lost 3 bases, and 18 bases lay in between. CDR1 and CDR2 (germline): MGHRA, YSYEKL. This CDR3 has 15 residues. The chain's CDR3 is CASSPFRGPDYEQYF. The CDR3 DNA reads TGCGCCAGCAGTCCCTTCAGGGGACCCGACTACGAGCAGTACTTC.

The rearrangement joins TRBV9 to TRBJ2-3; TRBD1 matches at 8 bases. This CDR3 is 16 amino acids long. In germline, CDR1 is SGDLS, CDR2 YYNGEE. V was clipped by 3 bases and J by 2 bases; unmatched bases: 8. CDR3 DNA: TGTGCCAGCAGCGGTGGACAGGGACTTTCCACAGATACGCAGTATTTT. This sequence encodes CASSGGQGLSTDTQYF.

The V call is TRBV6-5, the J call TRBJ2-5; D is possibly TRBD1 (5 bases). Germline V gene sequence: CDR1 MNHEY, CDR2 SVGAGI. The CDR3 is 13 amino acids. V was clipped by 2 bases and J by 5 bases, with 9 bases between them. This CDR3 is CASSYGALETQYF. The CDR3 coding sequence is TGTGCCAGCAGTTACGGGGCACTGGAGACCCAGTACTTC.

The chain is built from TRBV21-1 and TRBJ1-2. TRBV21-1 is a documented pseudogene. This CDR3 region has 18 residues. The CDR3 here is CASSLVRGLNGFPYGYTF. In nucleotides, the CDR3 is TGTGCCAGCAGCCTCGTCCGGGGATTAAACGGGTTCCCCTATGGCTACACCTTC.

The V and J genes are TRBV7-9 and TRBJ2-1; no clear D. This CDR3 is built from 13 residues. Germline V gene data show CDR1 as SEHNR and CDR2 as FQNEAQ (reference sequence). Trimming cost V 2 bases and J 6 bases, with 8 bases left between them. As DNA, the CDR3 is TGTGCCAGCAGCTTAAGCGTACTCAATGAGCAGTTCTTC. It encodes CASSLSVLNEQFF.

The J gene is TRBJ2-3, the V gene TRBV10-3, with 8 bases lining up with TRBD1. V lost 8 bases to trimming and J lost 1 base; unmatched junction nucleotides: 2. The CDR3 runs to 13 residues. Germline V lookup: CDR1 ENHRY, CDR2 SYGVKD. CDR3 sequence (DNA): TGTGCCATCCAGGGACAGGGCACAGATACGCAGTATTTT. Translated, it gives CAIQGQGTDTQYF.